This T cell receptor (beta chain) was sequenced in a study of blood T cell repertoires in COVID-19. Study-wide background: The samples span acute and convalescent COVID-19 from the United States, Italy and Spain. PBMCs, B-cell-depleted T cells, or T cells provided the cDNA or gDNA that made up the material.

Across 20 to 25 US areas, participants ranged in age from about 18 to 90 years. Clinical history as reported by participants underpinned cohort assignment. Germline V CDR1 and CDR2: GTSNPN, SVGIG (reference sequence). Trimming at V came to 7 bases and at J to 5 bases, leaving 8 bases not matched to a gene. This CDR3 spans 13 amino acids. Assay used: immunoSEQ multiplex PCR; TCRdb lists only in-frame clones, some missing. The repertoire holds 220,000 or so clones, with roughly 80% as singletons. The receptor's source is a middle-aged woman with acute COVID-19. The chain is built from TRBV30 and TRBJ2-5; 9 bases are a match to TRBD2. The material sequenced was PBMCs or T cells enriched from blood (not recorded which). The CDR3, as DNA: TGTGCCTCCACCGTAGCGGGGGTTGAGACCCAGTACTTC. It specifies CASTVAGVETQYF. The complete variable domain, with remaining parts taken from reference TRBV30 and TRBJ2-5, reads SQTIHQWPATLVQPVGSPLSLECTVEGTSNPNLYWYRQAAGRGLQLLFYSVGIGQISSEVPQNLSASRPQDRQFILSSKKLLLSDSGFYLCASTVAGVETQYFGPGTRLLVL.